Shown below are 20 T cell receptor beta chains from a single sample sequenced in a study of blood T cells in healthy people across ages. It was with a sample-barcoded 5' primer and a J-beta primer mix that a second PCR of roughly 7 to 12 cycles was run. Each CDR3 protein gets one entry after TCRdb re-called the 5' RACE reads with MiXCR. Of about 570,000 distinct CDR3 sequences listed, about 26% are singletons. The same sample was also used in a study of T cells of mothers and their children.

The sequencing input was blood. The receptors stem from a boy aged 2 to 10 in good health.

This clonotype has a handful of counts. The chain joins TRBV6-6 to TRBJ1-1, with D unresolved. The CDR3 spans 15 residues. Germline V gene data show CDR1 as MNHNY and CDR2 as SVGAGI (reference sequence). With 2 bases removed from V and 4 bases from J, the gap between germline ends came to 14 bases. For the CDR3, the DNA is TGTGCCAGCAGTTACGGGAGAAAGGGCAGCACTGAAGCTTTCTTT. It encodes CASSYGRKGSTEAFF.

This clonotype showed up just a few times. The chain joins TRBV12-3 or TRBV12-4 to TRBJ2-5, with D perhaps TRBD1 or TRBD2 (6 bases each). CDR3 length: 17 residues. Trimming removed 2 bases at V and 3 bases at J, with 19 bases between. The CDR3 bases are TGTGCCAGCAGTTTAAGGGGGTGGGGGGAGGTTGAAGAGACCCAGTACTTC. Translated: CASSLRGWGEVEETQYF.

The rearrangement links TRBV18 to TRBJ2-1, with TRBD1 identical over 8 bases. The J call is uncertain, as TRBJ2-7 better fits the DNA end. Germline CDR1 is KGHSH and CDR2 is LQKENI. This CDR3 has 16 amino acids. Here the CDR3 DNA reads TGTGCCAGCTCAAAGAATCAGGGGGCTTCGGCCTACGAGCAGTACTTC. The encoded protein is CASSKNQGASAYEQYF.

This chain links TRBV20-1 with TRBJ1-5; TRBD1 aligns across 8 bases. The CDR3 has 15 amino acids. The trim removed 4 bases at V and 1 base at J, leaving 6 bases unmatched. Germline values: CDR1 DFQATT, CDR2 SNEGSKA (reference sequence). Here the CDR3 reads CSATQGAQSNQPQHF. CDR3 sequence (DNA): TGCAGTGCTACCCAGGGGGCGCAGAGCAATCAGCCCCAGCATTTT.

The CDR3 nucleotides are TGTGCCAGCAGCCCACCTCCAGGTGACACCGGGGAGCTGTTTTTT. Translating gives CASSPPPGDTGELFF. The J gene is TRBJ2-2, the V gene TRBV9; D not certain. This CDR3 is 15 amino acids long. Germline CDR1 and CDR2: SGDLS and YYNGEE. The ends were cut back, 4 bases at V and 3 bases at J, with 13 bases in the middle.

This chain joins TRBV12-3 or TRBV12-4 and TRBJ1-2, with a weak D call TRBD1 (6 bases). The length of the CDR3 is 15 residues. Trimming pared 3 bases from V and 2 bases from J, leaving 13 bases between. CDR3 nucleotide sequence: TGTGCCAGCAGTTTCGGGGCAGGGGAGAACTATGGCTACACCTTC. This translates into CASSFGAGENYGYTF.

CDR3 in DNA: TGCAGTGCTGCACTCTTGACCACAGATACGCAGTATTTT. Protein: CSAALLTTDTQYF. The chain is built from TRBV20-1 and TRBJ2-3; D unresolved. With 5 bases removed from V and 2 bases from J, the gap between germline ends came to 11 bases. The CDR3 has 13 residues. CDR1 is DFQATT and CDR2 is SNEGSKA in the germline V gene (reference sequence).

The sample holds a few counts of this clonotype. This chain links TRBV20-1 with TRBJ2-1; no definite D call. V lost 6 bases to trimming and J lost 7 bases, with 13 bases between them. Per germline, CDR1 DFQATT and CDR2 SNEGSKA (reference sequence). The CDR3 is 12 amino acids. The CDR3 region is CSALPRVNEQFF. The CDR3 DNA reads TGCAGTGCCCTCCCCCGTGTAAATGAGCAGTTCTTC.

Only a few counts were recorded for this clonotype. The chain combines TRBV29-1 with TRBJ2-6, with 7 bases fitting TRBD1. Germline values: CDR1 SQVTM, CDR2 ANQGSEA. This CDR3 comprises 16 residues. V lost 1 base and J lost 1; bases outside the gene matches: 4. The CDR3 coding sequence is TGCAGCGTTGAAGGGGACAGTACGTCTGGGGCCAACGTCCTGACTTTC. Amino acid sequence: CSVEGDSTSGANVLTF.

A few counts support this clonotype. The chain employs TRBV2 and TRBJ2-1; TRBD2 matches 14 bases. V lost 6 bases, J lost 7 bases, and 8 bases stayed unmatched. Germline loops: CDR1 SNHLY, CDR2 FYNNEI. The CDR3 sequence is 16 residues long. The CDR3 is CASSAPGLAGGNEQFF. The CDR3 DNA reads TGTGCCAGCAGCGCCCCCGGACTAGCGGGAGGTAATGAGCAGTTCTTC. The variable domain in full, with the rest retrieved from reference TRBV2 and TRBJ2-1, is EPEVTQTPSHQVTQMGQEVILRCVPISNHLYFYWYRQILGQKVEFLVSFYNNEISEKSEIFDDQFSVERPDGSNFTLKIRSTKLEDSAMYFCASSAPGLAGGNEQFFGPGTRLTVL.

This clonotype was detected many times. The CDR3 coding sequence is TGTGCCAGCAGTTTCTTGCCAGTCCAAGAGACCCAGTACTTC. It encodes CASSFLPVQETQYF. The rearrangement links TRBV28 to TRBJ2-5; D remains unclear. Germline-derived CDR1 and CDR2 are MDHEN and SYDVKM. Trimming removed 3 bases at V and 1 base at J, with 9 bases between. The CDR3 length is 14 residues.

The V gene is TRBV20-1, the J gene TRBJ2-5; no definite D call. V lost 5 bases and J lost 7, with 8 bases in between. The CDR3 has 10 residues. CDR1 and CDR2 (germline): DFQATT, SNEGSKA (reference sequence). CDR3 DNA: TGCAGTGCTGTCTTGAGGACCCAGTACTTC. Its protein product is CSAVLRTQYF.

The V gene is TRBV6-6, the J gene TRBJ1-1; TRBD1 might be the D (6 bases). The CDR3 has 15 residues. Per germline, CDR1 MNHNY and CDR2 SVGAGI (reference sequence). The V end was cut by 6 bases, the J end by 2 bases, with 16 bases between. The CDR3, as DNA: TGTGCCAGCAGCGCAGGGGACCCGATCAACACTGAAGCTTTCTTT. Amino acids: CASSAGDPINTEAFF.

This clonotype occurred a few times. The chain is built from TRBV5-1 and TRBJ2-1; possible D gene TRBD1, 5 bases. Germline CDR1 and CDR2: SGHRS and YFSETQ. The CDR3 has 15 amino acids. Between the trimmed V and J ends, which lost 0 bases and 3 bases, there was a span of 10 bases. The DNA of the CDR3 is TGCGCCAGCAGCTTGGAGGGGTTAAACTACAATGAGCAGTTCTTC. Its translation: CASSLEGLNYNEQFF.

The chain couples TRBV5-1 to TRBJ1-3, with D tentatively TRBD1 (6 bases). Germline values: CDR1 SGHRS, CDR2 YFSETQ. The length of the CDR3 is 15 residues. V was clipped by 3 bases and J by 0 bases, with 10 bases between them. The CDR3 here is CASSSDRSSGNTIYF. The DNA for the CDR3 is TGCGCCAGCAGCTCAGACAGGAGCTCTGGAAACACCATATATTTT.

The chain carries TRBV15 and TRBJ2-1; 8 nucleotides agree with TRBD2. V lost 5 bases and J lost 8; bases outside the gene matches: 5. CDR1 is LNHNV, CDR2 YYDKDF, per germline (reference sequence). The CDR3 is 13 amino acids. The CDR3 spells CATSGGLVDEQFF. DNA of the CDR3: TGTGCCACCAGCGGGGGACTAGTGGATGAGCAGTTCTTC.

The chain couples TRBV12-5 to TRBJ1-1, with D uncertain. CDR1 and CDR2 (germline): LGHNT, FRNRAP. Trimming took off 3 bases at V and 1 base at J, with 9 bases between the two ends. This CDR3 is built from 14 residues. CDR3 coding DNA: TGTGCTAGTGGTTTTGGTACTTCGAACACTGAAGCTTTCTTT. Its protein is CASGFGTSNTEAFF.

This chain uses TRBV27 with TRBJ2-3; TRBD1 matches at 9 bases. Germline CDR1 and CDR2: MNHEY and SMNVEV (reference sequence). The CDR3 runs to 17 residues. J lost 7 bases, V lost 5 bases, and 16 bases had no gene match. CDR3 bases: TGTGCCAGCAGTATGGGGACAGGGAGTCTAGCGGCTAATACGCAGTATTTT. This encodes CASSMGTGSLAANTQYF.

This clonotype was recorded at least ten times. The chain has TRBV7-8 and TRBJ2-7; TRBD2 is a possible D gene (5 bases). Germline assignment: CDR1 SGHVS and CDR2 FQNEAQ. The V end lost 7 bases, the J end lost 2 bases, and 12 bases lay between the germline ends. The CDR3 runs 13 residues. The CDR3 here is CASTVGLTYEQYF. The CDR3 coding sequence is TGTGCCAGCACCGTCGGACTCACCTACGAGCAGTACTTC.

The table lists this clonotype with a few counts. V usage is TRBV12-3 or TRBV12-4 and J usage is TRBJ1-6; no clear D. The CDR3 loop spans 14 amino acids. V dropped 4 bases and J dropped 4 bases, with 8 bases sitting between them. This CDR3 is CASSSGRYNSPLHF. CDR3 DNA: TGTGCCAGCAGTTCAGGACGGTATAATTCACCCCTCCACTTT.